The T cell receptor (beta chain) described here comes from a study of early T cells in non-severe SARS-CoV-2 infection. Molecules of cDNA were individually given unique molecular identifiers that were attached to them. TCRdb reanalysed the 5' RACE reads using MiXCR and keeps one entry per CDR3 protein. The table lists about 83,000 distinct CDR3 sequences, about 13% of them singletons. Ten or more counts support this clonotype. The TCR sequence derives from an adult who was a healthcare worker with PCR-confirmed SARS-CoV-2 infection or an uninfected control (not recorded which). The sequencing input was whole blood.

DNA of the CDR3: TGTGCCAGCTCACCTACCGGGACAGAAGGAAACACCATATATTTT. This translates into CASSPTGTEGNTIYF. V and J are TRBV18 and TRBJ1-3, with TRBD1 matching 7 bases. Germline-derived CDR1 and CDR2 are KGHSH and LQKENI. This CDR3 region has 15 residues. Unmatched junction bases numbered 6, after V lost 3 bases and J lost 4 bases.